This TCR beta chain originates from a study of CD8 T cells in Susac syndrome. The CDR3 spans 19 residues. With V trimmed by 7 bases and J by 3 bases, 20 bases remained unmatched. CDR1 SNHLY and CDR2 FYNNEI come from the germline V gene. The authors reverse transcribed roughly 0.5 to 1 ug RNA with random hexamers. Each CDR3 protein is one row after TCRdb ran MiXCR on the immunoSEQ multiplex PCR reads. Here the sample spans some 140,000 distinct CDR3 sequences, 75% to 90% being singletons. The sample comprised CD8+ T cells from PBMCs. V is TRBV2 and J is TRBJ1-4, with 7 bases matching TRBD1. The clonotype originates from a human donor with multiple sclerosis. The CDR3: CASKFPETGRRVANEKLFF. CDR3 sequence (DNA): TGTGCCAGCAAGTTTCCGGAGACAGGGAGAAGGGTAGCTAATGAAAAACTGTTTTTT.